One sample yielded the 9 T cell receptor beta chains listed below, sequenced in a study of cytomegalovirus exposure and HLA in healthy donors. The method was immunoSEQ multiplex PCR; TCRdb's version includes in-frame clones alone and lacks a portion of them. The sample includes about 360,000 clones, roughly 88% of them seen just once. Sequences were obtained from PBMCs. These receptors were collected from a woman aged 18-29 years in good health and CMV-seronegative.

This clone turned up a few times. The gene calls are TRBV10-1 and TRBJ2-7, with D hard to call. CDR3 length: 12 amino acids. From germline, CDR1 is WNHNN and CDR2 SYGVQD (reference sequence). V lost 3 bases and J lost 4, with 7 bases in between. This CDR3 is CASSDATYEQYF. CDR3 nucleotide sequence: TGCGCCAGCAGTGATGCGACATACGAGCAGTACTTC.

The gene calls are TRBV7-9 and TRBJ2-7; 13 bases map to TRBD2. The CDR3 has 16 residues. Looked up from germline, CDR1 is SEHNR and CDR2 is FQNEAQ (reference sequence). Germline trimming cut 5 bases from V and 2 bases from J; bases unmatched to any gene: 6. The CDR3 DNA follows: TGTGCCAGCAGCGATTGGACTAGCGGGGGCCCCTACGAGCAGTACTTC. Protein sequence: CASSDWTSGGPYEQYF.

This chain joins TRBV30 and TRBJ1-4; 12 bases line up with TRBD1. The length of the CDR3 is 14 residues. Germline lookup yields CDR1 GTSNPN and CDR2 SVGIG (reference sequence). V gave up 5 bases and J gave up 7 bases; unmatched junction bases: 5. The CDR3 nucleotides are TGTGCCTGGGGGACAGGGGGCGGAGGTGAAAAACTGTTTTTT. It translates to CAWGTGGGGEKLFF.

J is TRBJ1-3 and V is TRBV2, with unresolved D. The CDR3 extends over 13 amino acids. Trimming stripped 6 bases from V and 10 bases from J, with 16 bases between. Germline CDR1 SNHLY, CDR2 FYNNEI. The CDR3 region is CASSPALEGTIYF. The CDR3 nucleotides read TGTGCCAGCAGCCCCGCCCTCGAGGGTACCATATATTTT.

The V call is TRBV4-1, the J call TRBJ2-1; 9 bases match TRBD1. The junction had 7 bases not matched to a gene; V was cut back by 7 bases and J by 9 bases. The CDR3 totals 13 residues. Germline V CDR1 and CDR2: MGHRA, YSYEKL. The CDR3 DNA follows: TGCGCCAGCAAGTTGGGACAGGGAGGTGAGCAGTTCTTC. Encoded protein: CASKLGQGGEQFF.

J is TRBJ2-3 and V is TRBV6-1; 8 bases map to TRBD2. Germline V gene data show CDR1 as MNHNS and CDR2 as SASEGT. This CDR3 spans 14 amino acids. V gave up 5 bases and J gave up 5 bases; unmatched junction bases: 6. The chain's CDR3 is CASSTYGGGDTQYF. CDR3 nucleotide sequence: TGTGCCAGCAGTACGTACGGGGGGGGAGATACGCAGTATTTT.

The V call is TRBV11-2, the J call TRBJ2-7, with a tentative D call TRBD2 (6 bases). Looked up from germline, CDR1 is SGHAT and CDR2 is FQNNGV. V was trimmed by 3 bases and J by 0 bases, leaving 15 bases between them. This CDR3 comprises 16 residues. CDR3 residues: CASSFTGSSFSYEQYF. CDR3 bases: TGTGCCAGCAGCTTTACCGGGAGTAGCTTCTCCTACGAGCAGTACTTC.

This chain links TRBV6-1 with TRBJ1-6; 9 nucleotides agree with TRBD1. Unmatched junction bases numbered 9, after V lost 6 bases and J lost 9 bases. The CDR3 totals 15 residues. Per the germline V gene, CDR1 is MNHNS and CDR2 is SASEGT. The CDR3 loop reads CASRHRDRESSPLHF. CDR3 DNA: TGTGCCAGCAGGCACCGGGACAGGGAGAGTTCACCCCTCCACTTT.

The V call is TRBV11-2, the J call TRBJ2-7, with D tentatively TRBD1 (6 bases). This CDR3 contains 12 residues. From germline, CDR1 is SGHAT and CDR2 FQNNGV. Trimming left V 5 bases short and J 13 bases short, with 18 bases between. The CDR3 protein is CASSQDRDNLYF. The CDR3 nucleotides are TGTGCCAGCAGCCAGGACCGGGACAACCTATACTTC.